This TCR beta chain appears in the sequencing data of a study of CD4 T cells in relation to SARS-CoV-2 and coronaviruses. As for the study in general: ViraFEST: approximately eleven-day antigen culture of PBMCs, then TCR beta CDR3 sequencing.

Clones were sequenced by immunoSEQ multiplex PCR, and TCRdb holds only the in-frame ones, with some missing. The sample carries about 26,000 clones, roughly 73% recorded once. This clone is a singleton in its sample. Its cognate antigen is unknown. Before the COVID-19 pandemic, during about 2011-2019, CD4+ T cells were taken from unexposed donors. Isolation of CD4+ T cells took place after nine to ten days in culture. Specimen: CD4+ T cells from PBMCs, cultured in vitro. This receptor was identified in a human donor in good health.

The CDR3 is CASAGRGGSNEKLFF. CDR3 DNA sequence: TGCGCCAGCGCGGGCAGGGGGGGCTCTAATGAAAAACTGTTTTTT. V gene TRBV5-1 combines with J gene TRBJ1-4; TRBD1 aligns across 7 bases. CDR1 is SGHRS, CDR2 YFSETQ, per germline. V dropped 7 bases and J dropped 3; count of bases not matched to a gene: 9. The CDR3 totals 15 residues.